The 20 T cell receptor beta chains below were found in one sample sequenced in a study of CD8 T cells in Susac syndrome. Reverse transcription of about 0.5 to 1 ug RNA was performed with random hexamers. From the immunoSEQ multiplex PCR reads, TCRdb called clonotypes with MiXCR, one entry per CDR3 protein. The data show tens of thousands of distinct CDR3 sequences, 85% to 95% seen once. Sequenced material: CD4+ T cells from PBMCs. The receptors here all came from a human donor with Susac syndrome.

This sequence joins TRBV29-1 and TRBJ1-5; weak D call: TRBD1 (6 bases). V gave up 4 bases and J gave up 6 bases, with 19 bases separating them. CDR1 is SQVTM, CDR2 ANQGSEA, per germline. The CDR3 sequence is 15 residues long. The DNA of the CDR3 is TGCAGCGTTGGGGAGGGGCAGGGGAGCGTTCAGCCCCAGCATTTT. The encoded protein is CSVGEGQGSVQPQHF.

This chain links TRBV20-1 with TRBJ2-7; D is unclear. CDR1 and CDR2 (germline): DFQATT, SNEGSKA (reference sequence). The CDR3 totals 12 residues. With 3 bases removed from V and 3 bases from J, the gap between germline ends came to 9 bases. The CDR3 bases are TGCAGTGCTAGCCCCAACGACTACGAGCAGTACTTC. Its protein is CSASPNDYEQYF.

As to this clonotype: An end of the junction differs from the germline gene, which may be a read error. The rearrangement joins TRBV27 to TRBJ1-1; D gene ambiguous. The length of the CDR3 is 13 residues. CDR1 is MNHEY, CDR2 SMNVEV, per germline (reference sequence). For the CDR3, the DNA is TGTGCCACCAGTCGGAGCATGAACACTGAAGCTTTCTTT. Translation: CATSRSMNTEAFF.

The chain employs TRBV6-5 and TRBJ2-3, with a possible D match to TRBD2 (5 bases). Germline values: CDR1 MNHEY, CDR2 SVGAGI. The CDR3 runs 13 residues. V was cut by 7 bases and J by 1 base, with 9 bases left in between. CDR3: CASTLGGTDTQYF. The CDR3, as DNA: TGTGCCAGCACCCTCGGGGGCACAGATACGCAGTATTTT.

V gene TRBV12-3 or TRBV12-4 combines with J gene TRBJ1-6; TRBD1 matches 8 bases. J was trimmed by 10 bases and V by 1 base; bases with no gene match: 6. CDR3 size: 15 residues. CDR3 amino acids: CASSLETGEYSPLHF. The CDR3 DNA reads TGTGCCAGCAGTTTAGAGACAGGGGAGTACTCACCCCTCCACTTT.

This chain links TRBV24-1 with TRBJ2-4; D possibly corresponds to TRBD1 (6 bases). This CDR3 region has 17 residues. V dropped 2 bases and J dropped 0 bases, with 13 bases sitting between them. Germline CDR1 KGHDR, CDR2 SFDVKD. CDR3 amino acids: CATSDSGRGEAKNIQYF. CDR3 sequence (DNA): TGTGCCACCAGTGATTCCGGCAGGGGCGAAGCCAAAAACATTCAGTACTTC.

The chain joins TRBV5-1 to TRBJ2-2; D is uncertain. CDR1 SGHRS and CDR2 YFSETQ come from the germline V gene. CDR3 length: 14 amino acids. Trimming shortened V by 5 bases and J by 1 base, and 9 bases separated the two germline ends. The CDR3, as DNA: TGCGCCAGCAGGGGTAGACAGAACACCGGGGAGCTGTTTTTT. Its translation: CASRGRQNTGELFF.

The CDR3 DNA follows: TGTGCCAGCAGCGTAGTCATCGGACACACCGGGGAGCTGTTTTTT. Protein: CASSVVIGHTGELFF. The chain employs TRBV9 and TRBJ2-2, with D unresolved. Germline V lookup: CDR1 SGDLS, CDR2 YYNGEE. The ends were cut back, 0 bases at V and 3 bases at J, with 9 bases in the middle. The CDR3 has 15 residues.

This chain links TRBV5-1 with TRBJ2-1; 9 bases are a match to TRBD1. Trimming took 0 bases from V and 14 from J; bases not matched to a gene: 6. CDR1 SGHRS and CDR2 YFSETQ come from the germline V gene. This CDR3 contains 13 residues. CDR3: CASSLEPGQGEFF. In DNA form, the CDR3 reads TGCGCCAGCAGCTTGGAACCGGGACAGGGAGAGTTCTTC.

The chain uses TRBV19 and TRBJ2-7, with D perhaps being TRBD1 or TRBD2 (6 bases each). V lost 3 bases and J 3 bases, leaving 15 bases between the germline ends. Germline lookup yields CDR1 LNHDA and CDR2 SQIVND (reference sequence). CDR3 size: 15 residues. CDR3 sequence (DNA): TGTGCCAGTAGTATCAAGGGGGGCAACCTCTACGAGCAGTACTTC. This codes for CASSIKGGNLYEQYF. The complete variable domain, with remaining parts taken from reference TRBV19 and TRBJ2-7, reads DGGITQSPKYLFRKEGQNVTLSCEQNLNHDAMYWYRQDPGQGLRLIYYSQIVNDFQKGDIAEGYSVSREKKESFPLTVTSAQKNPTAFYLCASSIKGGNLYEQYFGPGTRLTVT.

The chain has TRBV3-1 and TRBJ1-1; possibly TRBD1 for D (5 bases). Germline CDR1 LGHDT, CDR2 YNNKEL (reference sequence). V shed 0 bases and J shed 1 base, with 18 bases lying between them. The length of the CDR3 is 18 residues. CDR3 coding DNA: TGTGCCAGCAGCCAAGAATATAGACAGAATCAACCGAACACTGAAGCTTTCTTT. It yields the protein CASSQEYRQNQPNTEAFF.

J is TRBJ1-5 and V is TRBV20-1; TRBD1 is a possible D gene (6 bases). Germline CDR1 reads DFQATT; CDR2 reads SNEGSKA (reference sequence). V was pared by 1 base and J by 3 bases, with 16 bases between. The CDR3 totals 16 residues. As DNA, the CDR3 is TGCAGTGCTAGAGCTACTCTAGGGGGACCCAATCAGCCCCAGCATTTT. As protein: CSARATLGGPNQPQHF.

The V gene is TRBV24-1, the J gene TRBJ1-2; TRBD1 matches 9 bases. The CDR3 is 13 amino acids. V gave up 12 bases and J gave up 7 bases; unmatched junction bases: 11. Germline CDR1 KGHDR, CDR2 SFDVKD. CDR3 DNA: TGTGCCGTCCAGCGGGACAGGGATGGTGGCTACACCTTC. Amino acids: CAVQRDRDGGYTF.

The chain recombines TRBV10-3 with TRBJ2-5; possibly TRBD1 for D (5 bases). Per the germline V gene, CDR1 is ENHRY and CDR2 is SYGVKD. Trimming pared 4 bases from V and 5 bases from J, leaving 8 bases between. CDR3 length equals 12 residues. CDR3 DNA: TGTGCCATCAGTGCCTCAGGGGAGACCCAGTACTTC. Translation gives CAISASGETQYF.

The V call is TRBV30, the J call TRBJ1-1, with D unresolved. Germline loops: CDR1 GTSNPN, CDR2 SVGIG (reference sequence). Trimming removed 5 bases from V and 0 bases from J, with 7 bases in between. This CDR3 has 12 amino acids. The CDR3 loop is CAWGRMNTEAFF. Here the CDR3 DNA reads TGTGCCTGGGGACGGATGAACACTGAAGCTTTCTTT.

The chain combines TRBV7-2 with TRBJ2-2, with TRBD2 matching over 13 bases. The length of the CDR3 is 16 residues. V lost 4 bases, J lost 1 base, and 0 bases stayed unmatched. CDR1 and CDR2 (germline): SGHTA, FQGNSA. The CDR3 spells CASSWTSGGNTGELFF. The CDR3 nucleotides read TGTGCCAGCAGCTGGACTAGCGGGGGGAACACCGGGGAGCTGTTTTTT.

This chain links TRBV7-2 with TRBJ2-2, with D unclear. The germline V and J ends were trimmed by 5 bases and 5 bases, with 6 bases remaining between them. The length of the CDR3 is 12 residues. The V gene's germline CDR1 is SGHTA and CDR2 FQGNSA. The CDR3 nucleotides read TGTGCCAGCAGCCCCCGGACCGGGGAGCTGTTTTTT. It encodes CASSPRTGELFF.

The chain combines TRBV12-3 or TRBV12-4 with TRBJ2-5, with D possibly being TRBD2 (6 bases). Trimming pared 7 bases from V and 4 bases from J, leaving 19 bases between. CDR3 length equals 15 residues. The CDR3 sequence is CASTFGQLARETQYF. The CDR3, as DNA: TGTGCCAGCACCTTCGGTCAACTAGCACGAGAGACCCAGTACTTC.

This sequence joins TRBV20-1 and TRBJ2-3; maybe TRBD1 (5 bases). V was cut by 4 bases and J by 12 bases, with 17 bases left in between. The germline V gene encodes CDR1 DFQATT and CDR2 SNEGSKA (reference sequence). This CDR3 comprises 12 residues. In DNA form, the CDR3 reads TGCAGTGCTAAAAGCAGGGTAGAATCACAGTATTTT. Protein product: CSAKSRVESQYF.

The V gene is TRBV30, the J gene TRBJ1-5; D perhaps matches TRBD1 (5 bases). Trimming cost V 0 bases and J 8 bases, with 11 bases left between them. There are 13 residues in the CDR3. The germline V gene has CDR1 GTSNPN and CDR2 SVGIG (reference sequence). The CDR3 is CAWSVKGTEPQHF. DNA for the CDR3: TGTGCCTGGAGTGTGAAGGGGACGGAGCCCCAGCATTTT.